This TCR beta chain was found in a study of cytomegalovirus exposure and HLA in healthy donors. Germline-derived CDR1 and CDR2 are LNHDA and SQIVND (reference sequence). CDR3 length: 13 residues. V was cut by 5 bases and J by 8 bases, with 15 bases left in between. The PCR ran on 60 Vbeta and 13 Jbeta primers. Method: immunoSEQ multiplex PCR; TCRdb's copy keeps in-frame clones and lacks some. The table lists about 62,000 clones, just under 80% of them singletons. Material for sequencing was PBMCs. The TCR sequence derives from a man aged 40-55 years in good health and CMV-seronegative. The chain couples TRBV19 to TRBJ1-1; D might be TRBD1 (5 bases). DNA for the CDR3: TGTGCCAGTAGTCCCCGACACGGGGGAGAAGCTTTCTTT. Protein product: CASSPRHGGEAFF. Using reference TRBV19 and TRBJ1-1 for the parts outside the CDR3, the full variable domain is DGGITQSPKYLFRKEGQNVTLSCEQNLNHDAMYWYRQDPGQGLRLIYYSQIVNDFQKGDIAEGYSVSREKKESFPLTVTSAQKNPTAFYLCASSPRHGGEAFFGQGTRLTVV.